This entry is about one T cell receptor beta chain. The antigen is undetermined. This sample is drawn from a study of Ad26.COV2.S vaccination and SARS-CoV-2 variants. General study results and limits: Breadth of non-spike TCRs did not differ between vaccinees and placebo recipients.

Treatment noted: around 19 received Ad26.COV2.S at low or high dose, single or two shots; roughly 5 received placebo; per-sample allocation not given. Samples analyzed were those drawn on day 63 after the first vaccine or placebo injection. An Ad26 vector carrying the Wuhan-strain SARS-CoV-2 spike served as the vaccine. Here immunoSEQ multiplex PCR was the method, and the copy in TCRdb shows in-frame clones only, minus some. The sample lists 500,000 or so clones, approximately 89% seen once, with 2% to 3% in the top ten. The V end lost 5 bases, the J end lost 5 bases, and 13 bases lay between the germline ends. CDR1 and CDR2 (germline): ENHRY, SYGVKD. This CDR3 is 15 amino acids long.

The chain joins TRBV10-3 to TRBJ1-6; D not resolved. This specimen was peripheral blood, taken in a trial of Ad26.COV2.S vaccine versus placebo. This receptor was identified in a person between 18 and 65 years old who received the Ad26.COV2.S COVID-19 vaccine or a placebo. The CDR3 DNA is TGTGCCATCAGTAACAGAGAGTCGAATAATTCACCCCTCCACTTT. It specifies CAISNRESNNSPLHF.